This T cell receptor beta chain is from a study of cytomegalovirus exposure and HLA in healthy donors. This clone was observed a few times. Its antigen is not known. Study-level results: HLA alleles were associated with 15,000 to 20,000 TCR beta sequences in a later analysis at 0.05 false discovery rate. Immune exposure was documented only through CMV serostatus. The productive fraction for most TCR beta V segments was about 90% or about 30% in an earlier analysis. In a later analysis, DRB1 alleles had the most associated TCRs; HLA-C alleles the fewest.

The PCR made use of 60 Vbeta and 13 Jbeta primers. The method was immunoSEQ multiplex PCR; TCRdb's version includes in-frame clones alone and lacks a portion of them. The sample contains about 140,000 clones, approximately 78% of which appear only once. V gave up 3 bases and J gave up 5 bases; unmatched junction bases: 6. Germline V gene sequence: CDR1 SGDLS, CDR2 YYNGEE. This CDR3 has 15 residues. The chain is built from TRBV9 and TRBJ2-5; 11 bases match TRBD1. The receptor was isolated from a woman between 50 and 59 years old in good health and CMV-seropositive. Sequenced: PBMCs. CDR3 loop: CASSGGTGGYETQYF. In DNA form, the CDR3 reads TGTGCCAGCAGCGGGGGGACAGGGGGGTACGAGACCCAGTACTTC.